This record looks at one T cell receptor (beta chain) sequence and its context. Its matching antigen is unknown. The table came from immunoSEQ multiplex PCR; TCRdb's copy has only in-frame clones and leaves some out. This sample has about 100,000 clones; about 85% occur once, and the top ten carry about 1.7%. This sample was included in a study of T cell responses to AZD1222 COVID-19 vaccine. The V gene's germline CDR1 is SGHTA and CDR2 FQGNSA. This CDR3 is 17 amino acids long. The junction had 13 bases not matched to a gene; V was cut back by 5 bases and J by 5 bases. Notes on the study in general: Repertoires were sampled only after the peak T cell response. White British ancestry dominated among donors, who included more females, and clonal diversity was possibly underestimated.

The sample here was peripheral blood, taken on day 0 of AZD1222 vaccination. The clonotype originates from an adult in good health. J is TRBJ2-1 and V is TRBV7-2; the match to TRBD2 covers 9 bases. The CDR3 spells CASSRGAGGPPDNEQFF. DNA for the CDR3: TGTGCCAGCAGCCGGGGGGCGGGAGGGCCCCCGGACAATGAGCAGTTCTTC.